The present T cell receptor (beta chain) was sequenced within a study of blood T cells in healthy people across ages. General observations from the study: Strong correlation was found linking TCR beta diversity to naive T cell percentage. When set beside aged donors, long-lived donors presented more naive CD4+ cells and higher diversity.

Every sample yielded at least 6 million isolated PBMCs. This clonotype was counted at least ten times. Its target is unknown. CDR1 is MGHDK, CDR2 SYGVNS, per germline. The CDR3 contains 13 residues. Trimming stripped 6 bases from V and 2 bases from J, with 9 bases between. The use of a sample-barcoded 5' primer and a J-beta primer mix characterized a second PCR of roughly 7 to 12 cycles. Through a template-switch adaptor with 12 random nucleotides, each cDNA molecule received a tag. TCRdb used MiXCR to reprocess the 5' RACE reads, holding one entry per CDR3 protein. The sample has roughly 900,000 distinct CDR3 sequences, around 28% seen once; the top ten hold 17%.

This chain joins TRBV25-1 and TRBJ2-3; possibly TRBD1 for D (6 bases). The sample comprised blood. The receptor's source is a woman aged 80 or over in good health. Here the CDR3 reads CASRGASTDTQYF. CDR3 nucleotide sequence: TGTGCCAGCAGGGGGGCATCCACAGATACGCAGTATTTT.